The present T cell receptor beta chain was sequenced within a study of T-cell reconstitution after alpha-beta-depleted transplantation in children. For TCRbeta, the library was prepared with unique molecular identifiers. From the PCR reads, TCRdb called clonotypes with MiXCR, one entry per CDR3 protein. Of around 370,000 distinct CDR3 sequences listed, approximately 10% are singletons. The CDR3 consists of 14 residues. With 4 bases removed from V and 4 bases from J, the gap between germline ends came to 13 bases. The rearrangement uses TRBV12-3 or TRBV12-4 and TRBJ1-2; no definite D call. This clonotype originated in a human donor who donated a stem cell graft to a child with acute lymphoblastic leukemia. The source material was PBMCs from the stem cell graft donor, sampled from the stem cell graft. The CDR3 reads CASSSRGPTYGYTF. The DNA for the CDR3 is TGTGCCAGCAGTTCCCGAGGCCCCACCTATGGCTACACCTTC.